The table lists the clone carrying this T cell receptor beta chain with a few counts. Its target is unknown. In germline, CDR1 is MGHRA, CDR2 YSYEKL. CDR3 size: 18 residues. Trimming cost V 3 bases and J 0 bases; bases outside gene matches: 10. PCR used 60 Vbeta primers and 13 Jbeta primers. Only in-frame clones appear in the TCRdb table, and some are missing; sequencing was by immunoSEQ multiplex PCR. The sample consists of 100,000 or so clones, roughly three quarters of them appearing once. This specimen belongs to a study of cytomegalovirus exposure and HLA in healthy donors. Study outcomes and limitations: The study carried out a later analysis of TCR beta sequences. It associated some 18,000 of them with specific HLA alleles at a false discovery rate of 0.05. The study assumed roughly uniform donor sequencing depth for presence/absence analyses. Apart from CMV serostatus, no immune exposure information was available.

The chain uses TRBV4-1 and TRBJ2-4; 8 bases are shared with TRBD2. The origin of this receptor is a male donor in good health and CMV-seropositive. Sequenced sample: PBMCs. CDR3 coding DNA: TGCGCCAGCAGCCAGGCCCCGGGAGGGCTGAAAGCCAAAAACATTCAGTACTTC. As protein: CASSQAPGGLKAKNIQYF.